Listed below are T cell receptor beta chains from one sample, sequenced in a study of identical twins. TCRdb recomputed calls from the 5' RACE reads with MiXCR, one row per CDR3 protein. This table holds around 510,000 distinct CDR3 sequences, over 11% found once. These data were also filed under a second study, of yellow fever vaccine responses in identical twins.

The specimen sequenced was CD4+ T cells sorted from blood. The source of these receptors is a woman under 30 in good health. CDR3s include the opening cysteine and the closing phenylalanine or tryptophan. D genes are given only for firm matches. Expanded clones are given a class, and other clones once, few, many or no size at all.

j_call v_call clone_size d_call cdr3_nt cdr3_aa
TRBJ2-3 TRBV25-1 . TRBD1 TGTGCCAGTAGGGGACAGCTCACAGATACGCAGTATTTT CASRGQLTDTQYF
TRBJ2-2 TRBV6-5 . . TGTGCCAGCAGTTACTTCTACCCCACCGGGGAGCTGTTTTTT CASSYFYPTGELFF
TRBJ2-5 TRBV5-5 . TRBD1 TGTGCCAGCAGGCCGACAGGGAGTAACCAAGAGACCCAGTACTTC CASRPTGSNQETQYF
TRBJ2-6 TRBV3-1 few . TGTGCCAGCAGTTCGGGAACTGGGGCCAACGTCCTGACTTTC CASSSGTGANVLTF
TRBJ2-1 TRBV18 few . TGTGCCAGCTCACCCGCGGGACAGATATACAATGAGCAGTTCTTC CASSPAGQIYNEQFF
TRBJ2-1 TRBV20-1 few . TGCAGTGGGAGGGGGAGGCCCGAAAACAATGAGCAGTTCTTC CSGRGRPENNEQFF
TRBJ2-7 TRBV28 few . TGTGCCAGCACTTACTCGGGGGTCAGAGACTACGAGCAGTACTTC CASTYSGVRDYEQYF
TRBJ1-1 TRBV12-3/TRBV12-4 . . TGTGCCAGCAGTTTTAAAGGGGAGAACACTGAAGCTTTCTTT CASSFKGENTEAFF
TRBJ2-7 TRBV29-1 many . TGCAGCGTTGGTCGGGTACGGAGCTCCTACGAGCAGTACTTC CSVGRVRSSYEQYF
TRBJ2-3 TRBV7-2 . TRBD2 TGTGCCAGCAGCCTGAGGGATGGGCTAGCGGGCCTGAAGGAGTATTTT CASSLRDGLAGLKEYF
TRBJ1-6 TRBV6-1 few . TGTGCCAGCAGTGGGACCCGACGGCCGGAGGATTCACCCCTCCACTTT CASSGTRRPEDSPLHF